This passage covers 6 T cell receptor beta chains from one sample sequenced in a study of blood T cell repertoires in COVID-19. Using immunoSEQ multiplex PCR, the repertoire was profiled, and TCRdb retains in-frame clones only, with some absent. Of about 290,000 clones detected, 85% appear once; the ten largest clones hold about 4%. The specimen was peripheral blood. These receptors were taken from a woman aged 45 to 65 with active or convalescent COVID-19.

The rearrangement uses TRBV6-1 and TRBJ2-3; no clear D gene. CDR1 and CDR2 (germline): MNHNS, SASEGT. V was clipped by 0 bases and J by 8 bases, with 9 bases between them. This CDR3 comprises 13 residues. CDR3 bases: TGTGCCAGCAGTGAAGCGCCTACGGGTACGCAGTATTTT. This sequence encodes CASSEAPTGTQYF.

This chain uses TRBV4-1 with TRBJ2-7; TRBD2 matches 9 bases. Per the germline V gene, CDR1 is MGHRA and CDR2 is YSYEKL. The V and J ends lost 0 bases and 5 bases, in that order; junction bases with no gene match: 11. The length of the CDR3 is 17 residues. The CDR3 nucleotides read TGCGCCAGCAGCCAAGACGGTGGGCGGGAGGGCCGGAACGAGCAGTACTTC. It is translated as CASSQDGGREGRNEQYF.

Here the CDR3 reads CAWSGGDRARGMETQYF. Written as DNA, the CDR3 is TGTGCCTGGAGTGGGGGGGACAGGGCGCGTGGCATGGAGACCCAGTACTTC. The chain employs TRBV30 and TRBJ2-5; 9 positions match TRBD1. CDR1 GTSNPN and CDR2 SVGIG come from the germline V gene (reference sequence). The J segment lost 5 bases and the V segment lost 1 base, leaving 14 bases of the junction unmatched. This CDR3 has 17 residues.

The DNA of the CDR3 is TGTGCCATCAAGGGAGTCGGGAACACTGAAGCTTTCTTT. The encoded protein is CAIKGVGNTEAFF. The rearrangement joins TRBV10-3 to TRBJ1-1; no firm D call. This CDR3 has 13 amino acids. Germline CDR1 and CDR2: ENHRY and SYGVKD. V lost 7 bases, J lost 1 base, and 10 bases lay in between.

A few counts support this clone. The chain is built from TRBV29-1 and TRBJ1-1, with TRBD1 identical over 10 bases. Germline V gene lookup returns CDR1 SQVTM and CDR2 ANQGSEA. Trimming took 7 bases from V and 8 from J; bases not matched to a gene: 7. The CDR3 consists of 12 residues. The CDR3: CSAGGQGTEAFF. In DNA, the CDR3 is TGCAGCGCGGGGGGACAGGGGACGGAAGCTTTCTTT.

The J gene is TRBJ2-1, the V gene TRBV7-9; 9 bases match TRBD2. The germline CDR1 and CDR2 sequences are SEHNR and FQNEAQ (reference sequence). Unmatched junction bases numbered 4, after V lost 2 bases and J lost 8 bases. The CDR3 runs to 14 residues. CDR3 in amino acids: CASSLTSGFDEQFF. For the CDR3, the DNA is TGTGCCAGCAGCTTAACTAGCGGGTTTGATGAGCAGTTCTTC.